This T cell receptor (beta chain) was documented in a study of T cells in Graves' hyperthyroidism and ophthalmopathy. TCR beta CDR3 sequences were amplified from RNA transcripts. First-round RT-PCR of the TCR CDR3 relied on the HTBI primer set. Via MiXCR, TCRdb re-called the multiplex PCR reads, giving one row per CDR3 protein. The sample yields 500,000 to 550,000 distinct CDR3 sequences, just under 20% seen once. CDR1 and CDR2 from the germline V gene are MNHEY and SVGEGT. The CDR3 runs to 13 residues. Trimming took off 1 base at V and 6 bases at J, with 10 bases between the two ends. In its sample, this clonotype was seen a few times.

This TCR derives from a man aged 35-49 years with Graves' ophthalmopathy. Sequencing was done on a sample of blood. The chain carries TRBV6-2 or TRBV6-3 and TRBJ2-7, with D unclear. The CDR3 reads CASSYLLTGEQYF. In DNA, the CDR3 is TGTGCCAGCAGTTACTTACTAACTGGCGAGCAGTACTTC.